A single sample is the source of the 7 T cell receptor delta chains below, sequenced in a study of gamma-delta T cells after stem cell transplantation. TCRdb re-called the RT-PCR reads with CATT. This sample yields some 1,700 delta-chain clones, of which about 4.6% are seen a single time; 52% belongs to the top ten. The specimen sequenced was gamma-delta T cells. Receptors originate from a human donor. It is not recorded whose cells these are; they may come from a transplant donor.

Within the sample, this clone is medium-sized. V is TRDV2 and J is TRDJ1; 8 nucleotides agree with TRDD3. With 2 bases clipped from V and 0 bases from J, the junction kept 1 base outside the gene matches. Germline V lookup: CDR1 GEAIGNYY, CDR2 EKD. The CDR3 contains 14 residues. The CDR3 DNA reads as TGTGCCTGTGACAGACTGGGGGACACCGATAAACTCATCTTT. Translation: CACDRLGDTDKLIF.

A word on this clone: The protein TCRdb gives is from a much larger clone and does not agree with this DNA's translation at residue 4, likely a read error; the protein shown here comes from the DNA. This chain's CDR3 is CACETVGGYADTDKLIF. CDR3 DNA: TGTGCCTGTGAGACTGTCGGGGGATACGCGGACACCGATAAACTCATCTTT. The gene calls are TRDV2 and TRDJ1, with 10 bases matching TRDD3. The V gene's germline CDR1 is GEAIGNYY and CDR2 EKD. The V segment lost 4 bases and the J segment 0 bases; nucleotides outside the gene matches: 10. This CDR3 has 17 amino acids.

In this sample, this clone is medium-sized. This likely stems from a read error, as it lies one base from a far larger clone. The sample carries other DNA sequences with the same CDR3. The chain has TRDV2 and TRDJ1, with 13 nucleotides matching TRDD3. The CDR3 is made up of 18 amino acids. From germline, CDR1 is GEAIGNYY and CDR2 EKD. Written as DNA, the CDR3 is TGCGCCTGTGATAGCCTTCAAACTGGGGGATACGCTCCCGATAAACTCATCTTT. It encodes CACDSLQTGGYAPDKLIF.

Points on this clone: TCRdb has a much larger clone's protein, which differs at residue 10 from the translation of this DNA, likely because of a read error; what is shown is the protein translated from the DNA. This chain uses TRDV2 with TRDJ4, with TRDD3 as a possible D gene (6 bases). The CDR3 has 18 residues. V was shortened by 1 base and J by 0 bases, with 23 bases between the two germline ends. Germline loops: CDR1 GEAIGNYY, CDR2 EKD. The CDR3 sequence: CACDTVRTGREVARPLIF. As DNA, the CDR3 is TGTGCCTGTGACACTGTACGAACTGGGAGAGAGGTGGCCAGACCCCTGATCTTT.

No V gene was called here, but the J gene is TRDJ1; TRDD2 is the table's D call, not checked against the DNA. This CDR3 comprises 20 residues. CDR3 nucleotide sequence: TGTGCCTGTGACCTCCTTCCTACGTCAATGGTGTATACAGTTTCCGATACACTCATCTTT. Translating it yields CACDLLPTSMVYTVSDTLIF.

There are a few counts of this clone. This DNA translates differently at residue 14 from the TCRdb protein, which is that of a much larger clone; a read error is likely, and the protein shown is the DNA's own translation. The chain links TRDV2 to TRDJ1; 12 nucleotides align to TRDD3. With 4 bases clipped from V and 0 bases from J, the junction kept 20 bases outside the gene matches. The length of the CDR3 is 21 residues. CDR1 and CDR2 (germline): GEAIGNYY, EKD. CDR3 nucleotide sequence: TGTGCCTGTGAAGCCATTACTGGGGGATACCCCGATCCGAGTTACACCGATAAACTCATCTTT. Translated: CACEAITGGYPDPSYTDKLIF.

By sample fraction, this clone is medium-sized (0.01 to 0.1%). Since a far larger clone is one base different, this is likely a read error. The V call is TRDV2, the J call TRDJ1, with 10 bases identical to TRDD3. The CDR3 has 17 residues. The germline CDR1 and CDR2 sequences are GEAIGNYY and EKD. CDR3 loop: CARDTVGGYADTDKLIF. In nucleotides, the CDR3 is TGTGCCCGTGACACTGTCGGGGGATACGCGGACACCGATAAACTCATCTTT.